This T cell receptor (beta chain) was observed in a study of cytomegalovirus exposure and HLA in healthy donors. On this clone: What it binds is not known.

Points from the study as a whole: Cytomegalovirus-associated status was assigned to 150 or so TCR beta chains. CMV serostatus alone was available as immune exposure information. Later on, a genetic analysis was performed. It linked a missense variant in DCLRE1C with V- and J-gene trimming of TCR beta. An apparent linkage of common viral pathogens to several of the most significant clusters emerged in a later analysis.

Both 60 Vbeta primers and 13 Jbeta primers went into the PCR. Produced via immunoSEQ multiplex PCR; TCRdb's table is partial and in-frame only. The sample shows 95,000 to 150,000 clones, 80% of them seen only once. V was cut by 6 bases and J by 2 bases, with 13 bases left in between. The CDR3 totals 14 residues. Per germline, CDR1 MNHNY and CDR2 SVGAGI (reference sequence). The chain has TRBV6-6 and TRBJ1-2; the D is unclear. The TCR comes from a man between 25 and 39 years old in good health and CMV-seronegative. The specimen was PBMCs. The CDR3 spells CASRDSGSNYGYTF. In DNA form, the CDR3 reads TGTGCCAGCAGGGACTCCGGGTCCAACTATGGCTACACCTTC.